What follows are 7 T cell receptor beta chains derived from one specimen sequenced in a study of post-analysis software for immune sequencing data. For these TCRs, the target antigens are not known. General study points: There were a few TRBV segments more frequent in patients than controls, and TRBV5-6, TRBV5-1 and TRBV20-1 were among them.

The TCR beta cDNA libraries carried unique molecular identifiers. From the PCR reads, TCRdb called clonotypes with MiXCR, one entry per CDR3 protein. The sample shows some 800,000 distinct CDR3 sequences, under 60% of them seen only once. The sample was blood. These receptors were taken from a girl aged 5-17 years with multiple sclerosis.

The gene calls are TRBV4-3 and TRBJ2-1; 12 positions match TRBD2. CDR1 and CDR2 from the germline V gene are LGHNA and YSLEER. With 4 bases clipped from V and 9 bases from J, the junction kept 28 bases outside the gene matches. The CDR3 sequence is 22 residues long. The chain's CDR3 is CASSLAPPTLRTSGTMWVEQFF. DNA for the CDR3: TGCGCCAGCAGCCTCGCCCCGCCCACGCTTAGGACTAGCGGGACAATGTGGGTTGAGCAGTTCTTC.

The chain recombines TRBV4-3 with TRBJ2-1; the D is unclear. CDR1 and CDR2 from the germline V gene are LGHNA and YSLEER. The length of the CDR3 is 17 residues. V lost 0 bases, J lost 0 bases, and 12 bases lay in between. The CDR3 region is CASSQDLPPNSYNEQFF. In DNA, the CDR3 is TGCGCCAGCAGCCAAGATCTCCCGCCCAACTCCTACAATGAGCAGTTCTTC.

V and J are TRBV5-1 and TRBJ2-1; a weak D match, TRBD2 (6 bases). V was shortened by 1 base and J by 0 bases, with 11 bases between the two germline ends. CDR3 length: 16 amino acids. CDR1 and CDR2 from the germline V gene are SGHRS and YFSETQ. CDR3 sequence: CASSLSGLTSYNEQFF. The CDR3 DNA reads as TGCGCCAGCAGCTTGAGCGGGCTGACCTCCTACAATGAGCAGTTCTTC.

The chain uses TRBV18 and TRBJ2-1; 8 bases agree with TRBD1. Germline CDR1 KGHSH, CDR2 LQKENI. This CDR3 is 14 amino acids long. Unmatched junction bases numbered 7, after V lost 4 bases and J lost 8 bases. The DNA for the CDR3 is TGTGCCAGCTCACACCGGACAGGGTCCGATGAGCAGTTCTTC. Translated: CASSHRTGSDEQFF. Using reference TRBV18 and TRBJ2-1 for the parts outside the CDR3, the full variable domain is NAGVMQNPRHLVRRRGQEARLRCSPMKGHSHVYWYRQLPEEGLKFMVYLQKENIIDESGMPKERFSAEFPKEGPSILRIQQVVRGDSAAYFCASSHRTGSDEQFFGPGTRLTVL.

The rearrangement joins TRBV15 to TRBJ2-1, with TRBD2 matching 9 bases. Germline lookup yields CDR1 LNHNV and CDR2 YYDKDF (reference sequence). This CDR3 has 13 residues. After removal of 7 bases from V and 6 bases from J, the junction contained 4 bases not matched to a gene. The CDR3 is CATTVAGVNEQFF. Here the CDR3 DNA reads TGTGCCACCACGGTAGCGGGAGTCAATGAGCAGTTCTTC.

This clonotype was counted a single time. The chain combines TRBV7-9 with TRBJ2-7; no clear D. The germline gives CDR1 SEHNR, CDR2 FQNEAQ (reference sequence). This CDR3 has 17 amino acids. The germline V and J ends were trimmed by 1 base and 3 bases, with 19 bases remaining between them. CDR3 sequence reads: CASSLVERTSQVYEQYF. The CDR3 region has the DNA TGTGCCAGCAGCTTAGTCGAAAGGACCTCCCAAGTCTACGAGCAGTACTTC. Full variable domain (remainder filled in from reference TRBV7-9 and TRBJ2-7): DTGVSQNPRHKITKRGQNVTFRCDPISEHNRLYWYRQTLGQGPEFLTYFQNEAQLEKSRLLSDRFSAERPKGSFSTLEIQRTEQGDSAMYLCASSLVERTSQVYEQYFGPGTRLTVT.

The gene calls are TRBV11-3 and TRBJ2-7; D possibly uses TRBD1 or TRBD2 (6 bases each). This CDR3 region has 14 residues. V lost 4 bases, J lost 2 bases, and 12 bases lay in between. Germline values: CDR1 SGHNT, CDR2 YENEEA. The CDR3 sequence is CASSWGAEPYEQYF. Here the CDR3 DNA reads TGTGCCAGCAGCTGGGGGGCGGAGCCCTACGAGCAGTACTTC.